This T cell receptor (beta chain) stems from a study of pediatric ulcerative colitis. Study-level results: Compared with controls, ulcerative colitis showed greater blood-rectum clone sharing.

The data were produced by immunoSEQ multiplex PCR, yet TCRdb's version contains in-frame clones alone and is incomplete. Of 40,000 to 55,000 clones in the sample, roughly 79% were seen once. The rectum was sampled with one to two pinch biopsies at colonoscopy. This clone appeared once. Its antigen is undetermined. Germline CDR1 is SGHTA and CDR2 is FQGNSA. This CDR3 has 16 amino acids. V was cut by 1 base and J by 3 bases, with 14 bases left in between. V is TRBV7-2 and J is TRBJ2-3, with D maybe TRBD2 (5 bases). The sequencing input was gut tissue. The sequence was collected from a girl aged 5-17 years with moderate ulcerative colitis. CDR3 region: CASSLGGRPGTDTQYF. CDR3 in DNA: TGTGCCAGCAGCTTAGGAGGGAGACCGGGGACAGATACGCAGTATTTT.